What follows are 13 T cell receptor beta chains derived from one specimen sequenced in a study of CD4+ T cells in melanoma. Measured with immunoSEQ multiplex PCR; TCRdb has only the in-frame clones, and not every one. This table has roughly 120,000 clones, about 92% appearing once. The sequenced sample consisted of peripheral blood. All receptors derive from a human donor with melanoma.

The rearrangement links TRBV9 to TRBJ2-5; the D gene is possibly TRBD2 (6 bases). Germline lookup yields CDR1 SGDLS and CDR2 YYNGEE. Trimming stripped 0 bases from V and 5 bases from J, with 11 bases between. This CDR3 is 14 amino acids long. The CDR3 protein is CASSVAGGSETQYF. The CDR3 nucleotides read TGTGCCAGCAGCGTAGCCGGGGGTAGCGAGACCCAGTACTTC.

V usage is TRBV7-2 and J usage is TRBJ2-5, with TRBD2 matching over 12 bases. Germline assignment: CDR1 SGHTA and CDR2 FQGNSA. This CDR3 spans 16 amino acids. Unmatched junction bases numbered 2, after V lost 1 base and J lost 2 bases. The CDR3 region has the DNA TGTGCCAGCAGCTTAGGGACTAGCGGGGATCAAGAGACCCAGTACTTC. Residues: CASSLGTSGDQETQYF.

J is TRBJ2-3 and V is TRBV7-3; perhaps D is TRBD1 or TRBD2 (7 bases each). The CDR3 spans 17 residues. The germline V and J ends were trimmed by 3 bases and 2 bases, with 18 bases remaining between them. CDR1 is SGHTA and CDR2 is FQGTGA in the germline V gene. The CDR3 DNA sequence: TGTGCCAGCAGCTTCAGGGGGGGTCTAGCGGACACAGATACGCAGTATTTT. Translating it yields CASSFRGGLADTDTQYF.

The gene calls are TRBV6-5 and TRBJ2-5, with D unclear. Germline V gene lookup returns CDR1 MNHEY and CDR2 SVGAGI. V was cut by 0 bases and J by 1 base, with 6 bases left in between. The CDR3 runs to 14 residues. The CDR3, as DNA: TGTGCCAGCAGTTACTCGTCAGTCCAAGAGACCCAGTACTTC. It translates to CASSYSSVQETQYF.

In this sample, this clone turned up once. This chain links TRBV4-1 with TRBJ2-3, with D possibly being TRBD1 (7 bases). CDR1 MGHRA and CDR2 YSYEKL come from the germline V gene. The CDR3 spans 12 residues. The V gene lost 1 base and the J gene lost 14 bases, with 13 bases spanning the gap. The CDR3 region is CASSQVQGGRYF. Here the CDR3 DNA reads TGCGCCAGCAGCCAAGTTCAGGGGGGTCGGTATTTT.

The genes are TRBV11-3 and TRBJ2-1, with 8 bases matching TRBD2. V was clipped by 5 bases and J by 2 bases; unmatched bases: 5. This CDR3 is 15 amino acids long. Germline lookup yields CDR1 SGHNT and CDR2 YENEEA. CDR3 coding DNA: TGTGCCAGCAGCAACCGGGAGGGCACCTACAATGAGCAGTTCTTC. It translates to CASSNREGTYNEQFF.

The chain recombines TRBV5-1 with TRBJ2-1; D perhaps matches TRBD2 (7 bases). CDR1 and CDR2 (germline): SGHRS, YFSETQ. The CDR3 length is 13 residues. Trimming removed 6 bases at V and 9 bases at J, with 16 bases between. The CDR3, as DNA: TGCGCCAGCACCCACCGGGGGGCGGGTGAGCAGTTCTTC. This translates into CASTHRGAGEQFF.

CDR3: CASSPMASGPYEQYF. CDR3 nucleotide sequence: TGTGCCAGCAGCCCCATGGCTAGCGGCCCCTACGAGCAGTACTTC. The chain recombines TRBV7-2 with TRBJ2-7; 7 positions match TRBD2. This CDR3 spans 15 amino acids. Germline CDR1 reads SGHTA; CDR2 reads FQGNSA. The ends lost 5 bases at V and 2 bases at J; junction bases unmatched: 9. Together with reference TRBV7-2 and TRBJ2-7, the CDR3 gives the full variable domain: GAGVSQSPSNKVTEKGKDVELRCDPISGHTALYWYRQSLGQGLEFLIYFQGNSAPDKSGLPSDRFSAERTGGSVSTLTIQRTQQEDSAVYLCASSPMASGPYEQYFGPGTRLTVT.

V is TRBV27 and J is TRBJ1-2; possible D gene TRBD1, 5 bases. Germline CDR1 is MNHEY and CDR2 is SMNVEV (reference sequence). V was pared by 3 bases and J by 5 bases, with 13 bases between. This CDR3 has 14 residues. Here the CDR3 reads CASSFSGTLYGYTF. The CDR3 DNA follows: TGTGCCAGCAGTTTCTCCGGGACTCTTTATGGCTACACCTTC.

The chain employs TRBV9 and TRBJ2-4; weak D call: TRBD1 (6 bases). The CDR3 contains 15 residues. Germline values: CDR1 SGDLS, CDR2 YYNGEE. Trimming cost V 3 bases and J 8 bases, with 18 bases left between them. CDR3 sequence: CASSARGQIRDIQYF. The CDR3 DNA follows: TGTGCCAGCAGCGCACGAGGACAGATTAGAGACATTCAGTACTTC.

This clone was seen a few times. The rearrangement uses TRBV9 and TRBJ2-4; D might be TRBD1 (5 bases). This CDR3 is 18 amino acids long. From germline, CDR1 is SGDLS and CDR2 YYNGEE. V was trimmed by 0 bases and J by 0 bases, leaving 16 bases between them. The CDR3 here is CASSVGKGVQEAKNIQYF. CDR3 nucleotide sequence: TGTGCCAGCAGCGTAGGGAAAGGGGTACAGGAAGCCAAAAACATTCAGTACTTC.

The chain links TRBV15 to TRBJ2-6; D unresolved. Trimming left V 0 bases short and J 0 bases short, with 6 bases between. Germline loops: CDR1 LNHNV, CDR2 YYDKDF (reference sequence). The CDR3 has 16 residues. The CDR3 coding sequence is TGTGCCACCAGCAGAGATGGGATCTCTGGGGCCAACGTCCTGACTTTC. It specifies CATSRDGISGANVLTF.

This chain links TRBV28 with TRBJ1-2; D unclear. CDR1 MDHEN and CDR2 SYDVKM come from the germline V gene. This CDR3 spans 14 amino acids. V dropped 8 bases and J dropped 7 bases, with 20 bases sitting between them. This CDR3 is CASSKIGRPSGYTF. As DNA, the CDR3 is TGTGCCAGCTCCAAGATCGGAAGGCCTTCTGGCTACACCTTC.